This TCR beta chain was documented in a study of blood T cell repertoires in COVID-19. The CDR3 runs 13 residues. CDR1 LNHDA and CDR2 SQIVND come from the germline V gene (reference sequence). Between the trimmed V and J ends, which lost 8 bases and 5 bases, there was a span of 15 bases. In terms of age and location, participants ranged from about 18 to 95 years and lived in under 30 US areas. The table came from immunoSEQ multiplex PCR; TCRdb's copy has only in-frame clones and leaves some out. The sample consists of some 290,000 clones, over 90% of them appearing once. The J gene is TRBJ1-1, the V gene TRBV19, with unresolved D. This TCR derives from a woman in her 30s who had been exposed to COVID-19. The sample taken for sequencing was PBMCs or T cells enriched from blood (not recorded which). The CDR3 loop reads CASRLGPGTEAFF. The CDR3 DNA sequence: TGTGCCAGTCGCTTAGGGCCGGGGACTGAAGCTTTCTTT. The variable domain in full, completed from reference TRBV19 and TRBJ1-1, reads DGGITQSPKYLFRKEGQNVTLSCEQNLNHDAMYWYRQDPGQGLRLIYYSQIVNDFQKGDIAEGYSVSREKKESFPLTVTSAQKNPTAFYLCASRLGPGTEAFFGQGTRLTVV.